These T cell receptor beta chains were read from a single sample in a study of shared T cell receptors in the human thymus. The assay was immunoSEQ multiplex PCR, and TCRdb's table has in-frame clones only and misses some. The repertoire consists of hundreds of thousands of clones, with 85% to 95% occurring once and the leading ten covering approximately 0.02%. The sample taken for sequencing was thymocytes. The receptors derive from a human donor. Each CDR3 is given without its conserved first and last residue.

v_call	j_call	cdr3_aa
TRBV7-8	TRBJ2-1	ASSTTSGHNEQF
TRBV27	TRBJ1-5	ASSPTAGGVGQPQH
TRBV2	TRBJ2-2	ASSVDSGRAGTGELF
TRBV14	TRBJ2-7	ASSQESATDSYEQY
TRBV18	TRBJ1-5	ASSPIGNQPQH
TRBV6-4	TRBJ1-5	ASSDSALVSNQPQH
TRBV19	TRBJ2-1	ASSDRDSYNEQF
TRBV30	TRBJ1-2	AWSVGGSHGYT
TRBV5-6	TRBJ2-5	ASSAGTLWAQY
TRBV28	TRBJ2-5	ASMVIPGFTQY
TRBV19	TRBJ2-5	ASSRAGKLEETQY
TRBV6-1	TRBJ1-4	ASSGEYGEKLF
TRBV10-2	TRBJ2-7	ATRAGGGRGTYEQY
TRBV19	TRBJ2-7	ASSIFNLGDSLRYEQY
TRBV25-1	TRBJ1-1	ASSEEGDQNTEAF
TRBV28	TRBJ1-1	ASSLTRDGSMNTEAF
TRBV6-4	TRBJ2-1	ASSDIRASNEQF
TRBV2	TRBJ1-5	ASRSGTRANSNQPQH
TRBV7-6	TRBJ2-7	ASSLVGGTSGSPLY
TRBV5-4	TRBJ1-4	ASSSNGRLGTNEKLF
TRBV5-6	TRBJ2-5	ASRRTGQETQY
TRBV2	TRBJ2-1	ASTPREPSWGSGYNEQF
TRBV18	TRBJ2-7	ASSPVCGGRTYEQY
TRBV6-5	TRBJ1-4	ASSIRGNNEKLF
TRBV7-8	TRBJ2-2	ASSLGAGRPLIAGELF
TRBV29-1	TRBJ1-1	SVRHPEAF
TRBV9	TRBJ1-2	ASSVDRSANYGYT
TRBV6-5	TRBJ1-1	ASSLSGRENTEAF
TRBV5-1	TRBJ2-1	ASSLGAGVGYNEQF
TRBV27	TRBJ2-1	ASSLYNPGPLQYLHNEQF
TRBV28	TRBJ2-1	ASSLLAGGHYNEQF
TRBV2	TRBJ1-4	ASSPGQRVYEKLF
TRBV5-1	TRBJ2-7	ASSLEELTGFSYEQY
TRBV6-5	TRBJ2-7	ASSYRGTSSTYEQY
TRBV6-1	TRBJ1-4	ASRVTGDRKKLF
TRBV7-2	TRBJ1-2	ASSAVPPQGTYGYT
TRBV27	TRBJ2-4	ASRRAGGPAKNIQY
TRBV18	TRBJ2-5	ASSPHQGQEQETQY
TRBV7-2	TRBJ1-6	ASSLRAEALPNHNSPLH